This paragraph covers one T cell receptor (beta chain) sequence. Antigen specificity is unknown. V lost 4 bases to trimming and J lost 4 bases, with 21 bases between them. From germline, CDR1 is SGHDT and CDR2 YYEEEE. The CDR3 spans 16 residues. The data belong to a study of cytomegalovirus exposure and HLA in healthy donors. PCR involved 60 Vbeta and 13 Jbeta primers. TCRdb keeps only in-frame clones here, not all; method: immunoSEQ multiplex PCR. Of 97,000 or so clones detected, 70% appear once; the ten largest clones hold under 2.5%. Broader study findings: Later genetic work tied a missense DCLRE1C variant to beta-chain V and J trimming. Earlier analysis looked at TCR beta V segments, and most were productive about 87% or about 30% of the time. It was 150 to 200 TCR beta chains that were listed as cytomegalovirus-associated.

The origin of this receptor is a man in his fifties in good health and CMV-seronegative. The chain carries TRBV5-6 and TRBJ2-7, with D possibly TRBD1 on 5 matching bases. The sample was PBMCs. This CDR3 reads CASSPRCRAGSYEQYF. CDR3 nucleotide sequence: TGTGCCAGCAGCCCCCGTTGCAGGGCAGGATCTTACGAGCAGTACTTC.